Listed below are T cell receptor beta chains from one sample, sequenced in a study of blood T cell repertoires in COVID-19. Libraries were prepared by immunoSEQ multiplex PCR; TCRdb keeps only in-frame clonotypes and omits some of them. The data contain over 200,000 clones, 70% to 90% of them singletons. Sequencing input: peripheral blood. The receptors stem from a man older than 75 with acute or convalescent COVID-19. The CDR3 runs from the conserved cysteine through the conserved F or W. The order of the fields is J gene, V gene, CDR3 length, clone size, D gene, CDR3 protein, CDR3 DNA. A D gene is named only where the DNA matches it firmly. Expanded clones get a size class; other rows say once, few or many, or leave the size out.

>TRBJ2-1|TRBV13|14|NA|TRBD1
CASSSRQGSNEQFF
TGTGCCAGCAGCTCCCGACAGGGGTCCAATGAGCAGTTCTTC
>TRBJ2-1|TRBV30|15|NA|TRBD1
CAWSVGQGAYNEQFF
TGTGCCTGGAGTGTAGGGCAGGGGGCCTACAATGAGCAGTTCTTC
>TRBJ2-3|TRBV9|14|NA|NA
CASSGFSTEDTQYF
TGTGCCAGCAGCGGTTTCTCGACGGAGGATACGCAGTATTTT
>TRBJ2-1|TRBV20-1|14|NA|TRBD2
CSASLAGGLRAQFF
TGCAGTGCTAGTTTAGCGGGAGGATTGCGGGCGCAGTTCTTC
>TRBJ1-6|TRBV19|13|NA|TRBD1
CASKAQGDSPLHF
TGTGCCAGTAAAGCACAGGGGGATTCACCCCTCCACTTT
>TRBJ2-3|TRBV3-1/TRBV3-2|13|few|NA
CATLGQYTDTQYF
TGTGCCACCTTAGGACAGTACACAGATACGCAGTATTTT
>TRBJ2-1|TRBV3-1/TRBV3-2|14|NA|TRBD1
CASNKDRGGNEQFF
TGTGCCAGCAATAAGGACAGGGGGGGCAATGAGCAGTTCTTC
>TRBJ2-2|TRBV19|14|NA|TRBD1
CASEGQANTGELFF
TGTGCCAGTGAGGGACAGGCGAACACCGGGGAGCTGTTTTTT
>TRBJ2-2|TRBV11-2|14|NA|NA
CASSLSGPVGELFF
TGTGCCAGCAGCTTATCAGGCCCAGTCGGGGAGCTGTTTTTT
>TRBJ2-5|TRBV5-5|15|NA|NA
CASSLFWEFGETQYF
TGTGCCAGCAGCTTGTTCTGGGAGTTTGGGGAGACCCAGTACTTC
>TRBJ1-2|TRBV10-1|14|NA|TRBD1
CASSEAGTGGGYTF
TGCGCCAGCAGTGAAGCCGGGACAGGGGGTGGCTACACCTTC
>TRBJ1-2|TRBV5-1|16|NA|TRBD1
CASSPEAQGVFYGYTF
TGCGCCAGCAGCCCGGAGGCGCAGGGGGTCTTCTATGGCTACACCTTC
>TRBJ2-5|TRBV5-4|15|NA|TRBD2
CASSVSGLADQTQYF
TGTGCCAGCAGCGTGTCGGGACTAGCGGATCAGACCCAGTACTTC
>TRBJ2-7|TRBV30|13|NA|NA
CAWSYGTQGEQYF
TGTGCCTGGAGTTACGGGACTCAAGGCGAGCAGTACTTC
>TRBJ1-2|TRBV4-3|15|NA|NA
CASSQVVAPAYGYTF
TGCGCCAGCAGCCAAGTAGTCGCTCCCGCATATGGCTACACCTTC